These 20 T cell receptor beta chains share one sample of origin, sequenced in a study of post-analysis software for immune sequencing data. General study points: Patients carried roughly 5 TRBV segments more frequently than controls did, and TRBV5-6, TRBV5-1 and TRBV20-1 were among them.

The TCR beta cDNA libraries carried unique molecular identifiers. TCRdb re-derived calls from the PCR reads in MiXCR, one entry per CDR3 protein. The top ten clones hold about 12% of a sample with about 460,000 distinct CDR3 sequences, 40% to 55% of them seen once. These receptors' targets are unknown. Sequenced: blood. These receptors came from a girl aged 10-17 years with multiple sclerosis.

This clonotype was counted once. This chain uses TRBV5-1 with TRBJ2-6; the D is unclear. Germline V gene data show CDR1 as SGHRS and CDR2 as YFSETQ. V was trimmed by 5 bases and J by 0 bases, leaving 6 bases between them. There are 14 residues in the CDR3. The CDR3 region is CASRQSSGANVLTF. CDR3 sequence (DNA): TGCGCCAGCAGACAGAGCTCTGGGGCCAACGTCCTGACTTTC. The complete variable domain, with remaining parts taken from reference TRBV5-1 and TRBJ2-6, reads KAGVTQTPRYLIKTRGQQVTLSCSPISGHRSVSWYQQTPGQGLQFLFEYFSETQRNKGNFPGRFSGRQFSNSRSEMNVSTLELGDSALYLCASRQSSGANVLTFGAGSRLTVL.

Note on this clonotype: The junction shows a germline mismatch at one end, possibly a read error. The rearrangement links TRBV11-3 to TRBJ2-7; D possibly corresponds to TRBD1 (5 bases). Germline V gives CDR1 SGHNT, CDR2 YENEEA. The CDR3 is 13 residues long. This CDR3 is CASGLGVQYEQYF. In DNA, the CDR3 is TGTGCCAGCGGCTTAGGGGTCCAGTACGAGCAGTACTTC.

V gene TRBV28 combines with J gene TRBJ2-7; 9 bases fit TRBD1. This CDR3 comprises 17 residues. V was pared by 3 bases and J by 3 bases, with 12 bases of the junction left unmatched. The germline gives CDR1 MDHEN, CDR2 SYDVKM. DNA of the CDR3: TGTGCCAGCAGTTTCCAAGTGGGACAGGGTAGGTACTACGAGCAGTACTTC. Protein product: CASSFQVGQGRYYEQYF.

The chain couples TRBV29-1 to TRBJ2-7; TRBD1 matches 10 bases. With 3 bases clipped from V and 7 bases from J, the junction kept 12 bases outside the gene matches. CDR1 is SQVTM, CDR2 ANQGSEA, per germline. The CDR3 extends over 15 amino acids. The CDR3 DNA is TGCAGCGTTGAGGGCGACAGGGGGCTGGACAATGAGCAGTACTTC. This sequence encodes CSVEGDRGLDNEQYF.

The chain combines TRBV7-2 with TRBJ2-7, with 8 bases aligning to TRBD1. The assigned J gene may be wrong: the sequence end matches TRBJ2-5 better. Germline V gives CDR1 SGHTA, CDR2 FQGNSA. CDR3 size: 15 residues. CDR3 nucleotide sequence: TGTGCCAGCAGCTTAGCCCGGACAGGGAGGGAGACCCAGTACTTC. It specifies CASSLARTGRETQYF.

The sample holds a few counts of this clonotype. The rearrangement joins TRBV5-6 to TRBJ2-7; the match to TRBD1 covers 8 bases. The V gene's germline CDR1 is SGHDT and CDR2 YYEEEE. V gave up 3 bases and J gave up 5 bases; unmatched junction bases: 10. The CDR3 spans 15 residues. In DNA, the CDR3 is TGTGCCAGCAGCTATGGACAGGGTAGGTTTAACGAGCAGTACTTC. Amino acid sequence: CASSYGQGRFNEQYF. Combining the CDR3 with reference TRBV5-6 and TRBJ2-7 gives the whole variable domain DAGVTQSPTHLIKTRGQQVTLRCSPKSGHDTVSWYQQALGQGPQFIFQYYEEEERQRGNFPDRFSGHQFPNYSSELNVNALLLGDSALYLCASSYGQGRFNEQYFGPGTRLTVT.

Of note for this clonotype: The junction shows a germline mismatch at one end, possibly a read error. The V gene is TRBV24-1, the J gene TRBJ2-1; weak D call: TRBD2 (5 bases). The CDR3 loop spans 14 amino acids. Germline lookup yields CDR1 KGHDR and CDR2 SFDVKD. This chain's CDR3 is CATSEPGSYNGQFF. The CDR3, as DNA: TGTGCCACCAGTGAACCTGGGAGCTACAATGGGCAGTTCTTC.

Concerning this clonotype: A read error is possible here, since a much larger clone lies one base away. The V and J genes are TRBV7-3 and TRBJ2-1; D remains unclear. The CDR3 extends over 12 amino acids. Germline lookup yields CDR1 SGHTA and CDR2 FQGTGA. CDR3 amino acids: CAGSFPGTEQFF. In DNA form, the CDR3 reads TGTGCCGGCAGCTTCCCGGGTACCGAGCAGTTCTTC.

The sample holds a few counts of this clonotype. The chain is built from TRBV29-1 and TRBJ2-3; possible D gene TRBD2, 6 bases. The V and J ends lost 4 bases and 2 bases respectively, with 16 bases between them. Per germline, CDR1 SQVTM and CDR2 ANQGSEA. The CDR3 length is 15 residues. This CDR3 reads CSVARSGEDTDTQYF. CDR3 nucleotide sequence: TGCAGCGTTGCGCGGTCGGGGGAGGACACAGATACGCAGTATTTT.

This chain connects TRBV18 to TRBJ1-5, with a weak D call TRBD1 (6 bases). V lost 4 bases and J lost 5, with 15 bases in between. CDR1 and CDR2 from the germline V gene are KGHSH and LQKENI. This CDR3 contains 15 residues. CDR3 sequence reads: CASSLYREGYQPQHF. CDR3 coding DNA: TGTGCCAGCTCACTCTACAGGGAGGGATATCAGCCCCAGCATTTT.

The chain carries TRBV29-1 and TRBJ1-2, with D perhaps TRBD1 (6 bases). Trimming pared 3 bases from V and 4 bases from J, leaving 15 bases between. Per the germline V gene, CDR1 is SQVTM and CDR2 is ANQGSEA. The CDR3 length is 14 residues. The CDR3 nucleotides are TGCAGCGTTGAGGTGCACGCAGGGGCCTATGGCTACACCTTC. Its protein product is CSVEVHAGAYGYTF.

In the case of this clonotype: The junction differs from germline at one of its ends, possibly a read error. This chain connects TRBV6-2 or TRBV6-3 to TRBJ1-5; the D gene is possibly TRBD1 (5 bases). CDR3 length: 18 amino acids. Germline V gene data show CDR1 as MNHEY and CDR2 as SVGEGT. The CDR3 bases are TGTACCAGCAGTTTCCCCCCGGGGGGTTATCGAAGCAATCAGCCCCAGCATTTT. Protein: CTSSFPPGGYRSNQPQHF.

This chain links TRBV20-1 with TRBJ2-1; tentative D call: TRBD2 (5 bases). Germline V CDR1 and CDR2: DFQATT, SNEGSKA (reference sequence). The CDR3 is made up of 15 amino acids. V lost 6 bases and J 5 bases, leaving 20 bases between the germline ends. The CDR3, as DNA: TGCAGTGCCCCGGACTCTGGTTCATCCAACAATGAGCAGTTCTTC. Amino acid sequence: CSAPDSGSSNNEQFF.

This clonotype was found a few times. This chain uses TRBV29-1 with TRBJ2-1; 10 nucleotides match TRBD2. This CDR3 contains 16 residues. Trimming removed 1 base from V and 7 bases from J; junction bases left unmatched: 10. CDR1 is SQVTM, CDR2 ANQGSEA, per germline. CDR3 protein: CSVEGRGTSARNEQFF. The CDR3 DNA follows: TGCAGCGTTGAAGGGAGAGGGACTAGCGCTAGAAATGAGCAGTTCTTC.

In this sample, this clonotype turned up once. V is TRBV6-2 or TRBV6-3 and J is TRBJ1-2; possible D gene TRBD1, 5 bases. From germline, CDR1 is MNHEY and CDR2 SVGEGT. Trimming shortened V by 4 bases and J by 6 bases, and 18 bases separated the two germline ends. The CDR3 covers 15 residues. CDR3 residues: CASSFLTGPFHGYTF. Here the CDR3 DNA reads TGTGCCAGCAGTTTCCTCACGGGGCCTTTCCATGGCTACACCTTC.

The J gene is TRBJ2-1, the V gene TRBV6-2 or TRBV6-3; perhaps TRBD2 as D (6 bases). V dropped 8 bases and J dropped 7 bases, with 24 bases sitting between them. Germline V gene sequence: CDR1 MNHEY, CDR2 SVGEGT. The length of the CDR3 is 16 residues. CDR3 amino acids: CASGPASRGVVNEQFF. The CDR3 nucleotides read TGTGCCAGCGGACCGGCGTCGCGGGGAGTGGTAAATGAGCAGTTCTTC.

The V gene is TRBV4-1, the J gene TRBJ1-2, with no clear D. The V gene's germline CDR1 is MGHRA and CDR2 YSYEKL. The V and J ends lost 1 base and 8 bases respectively, with 14 bases between them. The CDR3 has 14 residues. The CDR3 reads CASSQGTALGGYTF. CDR3 coding DNA: TGCGCCAGCAGCCAAGGGACCGCGTTAGGCGGCTACACCTTC.

This clonotype occurred a few times. The J gene is TRBJ2-1, the V gene TRBV20-1; TRBD2 matches 11 bases. J gave up 0 bases and V 6 bases, and 7 bases lay outside the gene matches. Germline-derived CDR1 and CDR2 are DFQATT and SNEGSKA (reference sequence). This CDR3 has 16 residues. The CDR3 DNA follows: TGCAGTGCACTAGCGGGAGTGTTGAGCTCCTACAATGAGCAGTTCTTC. As protein: CSALAGVLSSYNEQFF.

This clonotype was recorded a few times. J is TRBJ2-5 and V is TRBV7-2, with TRBD1 as a possible D gene (5 bases). CDR3 length equals 14 residues. The V end lost 3 bases, the J end lost 0 bases, and 8 bases lay between the germline ends. Germline V CDR1 and CDR2: SGHTA, FQGNSA. In DNA form, the CDR3 reads TGTGCCAGCAGCTTGCAGGGAAACCAAGAGACCCAGTACTTC. Translated, it gives CASSLQGNQETQYF.

The V gene is TRBV6-5, the J gene TRBJ2-4, with 9 bases that match TRBD2. Germline assignment: CDR1 MNHEY and CDR2 SVGAGI. V was pared by 6 bases and J by 8 bases, with 14 bases of the junction left unmatched. The CDR3 spans 16 residues. The CDR3 protein is CASRRGDGSGSYIQYF. CDR3 nucleotides: TGTGCCAGCAGACGCGGGGATGGTAGCGGGAGCTACATTCAGTACTTC.